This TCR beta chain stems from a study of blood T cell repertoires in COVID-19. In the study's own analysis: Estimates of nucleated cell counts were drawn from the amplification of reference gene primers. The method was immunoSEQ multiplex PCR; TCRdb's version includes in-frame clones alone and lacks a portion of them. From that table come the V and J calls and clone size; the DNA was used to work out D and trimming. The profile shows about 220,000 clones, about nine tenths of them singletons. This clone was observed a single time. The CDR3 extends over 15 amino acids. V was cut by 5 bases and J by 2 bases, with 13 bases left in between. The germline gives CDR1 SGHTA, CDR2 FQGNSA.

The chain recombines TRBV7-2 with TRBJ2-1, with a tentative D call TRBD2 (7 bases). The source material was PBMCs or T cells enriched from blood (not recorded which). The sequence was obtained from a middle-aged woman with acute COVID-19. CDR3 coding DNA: TGTGCCAGCAGCCCATGGGGGGGCCCCTACAATGAGCAGTTCTTC. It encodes CASSPWGGPYNEQFF.